This TCR beta chain was found in a study of graft-versus-host responses after intestinal transplantation. The wider study: Those transplanted obtained multivisceral, liver-intestinal, or isolated intestinal grafts. Anti-thymocyte globulin induction preceded approximately three years of tacrolimus and steroid maintenance in all recipients. Whole-study findings and limits: Among recipient marrow samples, GvH clones were found; some appeared first in ileum or blood.

Sequenced by immunoSEQ multiplex PCR; TCRdb stores in-frame clones only, minus some. The repertoire has more than 95,000 clones, roughly 84% of them found once; the top ten carry over 0.7%. Trimming left V 6 bases short and J 7 bases short, with 19 bases between. Germline CDR1 SGHRS, CDR2 YFSETQ. CDR3 length: 15 residues. In its sample, this clone was seen a few times. Antigen unknown. This TCR was recovered from a human donor who received an intestinal transplant. The chain recombines TRBV5-1 with TRBJ2-2; D is possibly TRBD1 or TRBD2 (5 bases each). This sample comprised unstimulated CD4+ T cells sorted from spleen or lymph node cells, obtained before intestinal transplant. In nucleotides, the CDR3 is TGCGCCAGCACCCCAGGGCAGGGCGGAGGCGGGGAGCTGTTTTTT. It yields the protein CASTPGQGGGGELFF.